These 14 T cell receptor beta chains originate from one sample sequenced in a study of OX40 agonist ivuxolimab in advanced cancers. Libraries were prepared by immunoSEQ multiplex PCR; TCRdb keeps only in-frame clonotypes and omits some of them. Of around 100,000 clones listed, 85% to 95% are singletons. This specimen consisted of CD4+ or CD8+ T cells sorted from blood, obtained in a trial of the OX40 agonist ivuxolimab. These TCRs come from an adult with an advanced solid tumor such as melanoma, head and neck, liver or kidney cancer.

This sequence joins TRBV18 and TRBJ2-3, with 13 bases fitting TRBD2. The CDR3 covers 15 residues. With V trimmed by 3 bases and J by 6 bases, 3 bases remained unmatched. Germline CDR1 and CDR2: KGHSH and LQKENI. CDR3 sequence: CASSPTSGGRDTQYF. CDR3 bases: TGTGCCAGCTCACCGACTAGCGGGGGGCGGGATACGCAGTATTTT.

This chain links TRBV4-3 with TRBJ2-7; D gene uncertain. Germline V CDR1 and CDR2: LGHNA, YSLEER. The CDR3 is 12 residues long. Trimming took off 4 bases at V and 4 bases at J, with 8 bases between the two ends. This chain's CDR3 is CASSLDCYEQYV. DNA of the CDR3: TGCGCCAGCAGCCTCGACTGTTACGAGCAGTACGTC.

This sequence joins TRBV6-1 and TRBJ2-7, with 9 bases aligning to TRBD2. Germline V gives CDR1 MNHNS, CDR2 SASEGT. The CDR3 length is 16 residues. With V trimmed by 3 bases and J by 4 bases, 10 bases remained unmatched. The CDR3 is CASSDDGLAGPYEQYV. The CDR3 DNA reads as TGTGCCAGCAGTGATGATGGGCTAGCGGGACCTTACGAGCAGTACGTC.

The chain employs TRBV6-1 and TRBJ2-2; D unclear. Germline CDR1 and CDR2: MNHNS and SASEGT. The ends were cut back, 5 bases at V and 0 bases at J, with 7 bases in the middle. This CDR3 contains 14 residues. CDR3 amino acids: CASSTSTNTGELFF. CDR3 bases: TGTGCCAGCAGTACCAGCACGAACACCGGGGAGCTGTTTTTT.

This chain connects TRBV4-2 to TRBJ2-5, with 7 bases that match TRBD2. V lost 4 bases, J lost 1 base, and 3 bases stayed unmatched. The CDR3 is 14 residues long. Germline CDR1 reads LGHNA; CDR2 reads YNFKEQ. The CDR3 DNA reads TGTGCCAGCAGCCGAGCTAGCGGCCAAGAGACCCAGTACTTC. Protein: CASSRASGQETQYF.

The rearrangement uses TRBV15 and TRBJ1-2; D remains unclear. Per the germline V gene, CDR1 is LNHNV and CDR2 is YYDKDF (reference sequence). CDR3 length: 13 amino acids. Trimming stripped 5 bases from V and 4 bases from J, with 11 bases between. The CDR3: CATSGSVSYGYTF. The CDR3 coding sequence is TGTGCCACCAGCGGCTCAGTGAGCTATGGCTACACCTTC.

The chain recombines TRBV14 with TRBJ2-7, with no clear D. V was pared by 4 bases and J by 0 bases, with 13 bases between. Germline lookup yields CDR1 SGHDN and CDR2 FVKESK. This CDR3 region has 15 residues. The CDR3, as DNA: TGTGCCAGCAGCCCCCGGTCGGTAACCTCCTACGAGCAGTACGTC. Its translation is CASSPRSVTSYEQYV.

The chain uses TRBV7-2 and TRBJ1-1; 8 nucleotides agree with TRBD1. V lost 5 bases to trimming and J lost 0 bases; unmatched junction nucleotides: 8. The CDR3 is 16 amino acids. Per the germline V gene, CDR1 is SGHTA and CDR2 is FQGNSA. The CDR3 is CASSPRQGLLNTEAFF. CDR3 DNA sequence: TGTGCCAGCAGCCCTAGACAGGGGCTGTTGAACACTGAAGCTTTCTTT.

J is TRBJ2-6 and V is TRBV5-1, with D unclear. Germline V CDR1 and CDR2: SGHRS, YFSETQ. The CDR3 loop spans 14 amino acids. Deletions cut 0 bases from V and 4 bases from J, with 5 bases between. CDR3 residues: CASSLAQGANVLTF. The CDR3, as DNA: TGCGCCAGCAGCTTGGCCCAGGGGGCCAACGTCCTGACTTTC.

The J gene is TRBJ1-4, the V gene TRBV15; D uncertain. The CDR3 runs to 16 residues. Trimming pared 1 base from V and 0 bases from J, leaving 9 bases between. In germline, CDR1 is LNHNV, CDR2 YYDKDF (reference sequence). CDR3 region: CATSRAPGATNEKLFF. DNA of the CDR3: TGTGCCACCAGCAGAGCCCCGGGAGCAACTAATGAAAAACTGTTTTTT. Based on the CDR3 plus reference TRBV15 and TRBJ1-4, the full variable domain is DAMVIQNPRYQVTQFGKPVTLSCSQTLNHNVMYWYQQKSSQAPKLLFHYYDKDFNNEADTPDNFQSRRPNTSFCFLDIRSPGLGDTAMYLCATSRAPGATNEKLFFGSGTQLSVL.

A single count supports this clone. V and J are TRBV6-6 and TRBJ1-2; weak D call: TRBD1 (6 bases). Trimming stripped 0 bases from V and 8 bases from J, with 13 bases between. The CDR3 contains 14 residues. Looked up from germline, CDR1 is MNHNY and CDR2 is SVGAGI (reference sequence). In DNA, the CDR3 is TGTGCCAGCAGTTACTCGTCTGGGGGCGTAGGCTACACCTTC. It is translated as CASSYSSGGVGYTF.

The chain uses TRBV19 and TRBJ1-5; no reliable D call. Trimming shortened V by 6 bases and J by 0 bases, and 15 bases separated the two germline ends. The CDR3 consists of 16 residues. CDR1 LNHDA and CDR2 SQIVND come from the germline V gene (reference sequence). In nucleotides, the CDR3 is TGTGCCAGTAGCCGCCCCCCCATAAATAGCAATCAGCCCCAGCATTTT. Translation: CASSRPPINSNQPQHF.

The chain recombines TRBV7-9 with TRBJ1-6; perhaps TRBD1 as D (6 bases). The CDR3 spans 13 residues. Germline CDR1 SEHNR, CDR2 FQNEAQ (reference sequence). Deletions cut 4 bases from V and 10 bases from J, with 11 bases between. The CDR3 DNA reads TGTGCCAGCAGCTCCCAGACAGGCTCACCCCTCCACTTT. Protein: CASSSQTGSPLHF.

The rearrangement uses TRBV6-5 and TRBJ1-5, with D perhaps matching TRBD1 (6 bases). The V end lost 7 bases, the J end lost 6 bases, and 16 bases lay between the germline ends. Germline CDR1 reads MNHEY; CDR2 reads SVGAGI. This CDR3 spans 14 amino acids. Here the CDR3 DNA reads TGTGCCAGCACTCACCCGGGGGGGGCTCAGCCCCAGCATTTT. Its protein product is CASTHPGGAQPQHF.